This entry features one TCR beta chain sequence. What it binds is not known. MiXCR, run by TCRdb on the RT-PCR reads, gives a single entry per CDR3 protein. The table includes about half a million distinct CDR3 sequences, about 25% detected once. This sample stems from a study of response to subunit inactivated influenza vaccine. There are 13 residues in the CDR3. V lost 4 bases and J lost 4; bases outside the gene matches: 1. In germline, CDR1 is SGDLS, CDR2 YYNGEE. Study-level findings and limits: Authors suggested seasonal influenza vaccinations each recruit few new T cells.

This chain connects TRBV9 to TRBJ1-3, with 8 bases fitting TRBD1. The receptor was derived from a man aged 45-60 years who received an inactivated influenza vaccine. This sample comprised CD4+ T cells sorted from PBMCs, obtained roughly 5 days after vaccination. The chain's CDR3 is CASSRTGGNTIYF. DNA for the CDR3: TGTGCCAGCAGCCGGACAGGGGGAAACACCATATATTTT.